The rows below give T cell receptor beta chains drawn from one sample of a study of identical twins. TCRdb passed the 5' RACE reads through MiXCR, listing each CDR3 protein once. Here the sample spans about 240,000 distinct CDR3 sequences, over 9.5% being singletons. Sequences were obtained from memory T cells sorted from blood. The receptors stem from a man aged 45-65 years in good health. CDR3s include the opening cysteine and the closing phenylalanine or tryptophan. Fields, in order: V gene, D gene, clone size, J gene, CDR3 protein, CDR3 DNA. The D gene is left open where the match is weak. Clone size is stated in some rows and not others, as once, few, many or a class when expanded.

TRBV19	.	few	TRBJ1-1	CASSGELPWNTEAFF	TGTGCCAGTAGCGGGGAACTTCCCTGGAACACTGAAGCTTTCTTT
TRBV2	.	many	TRBJ2-7	CASSNGRVDQYF	TGTGCCAGCAGCAACGGGCGGGTAGATCAGTACTTC
TRBV4-3	.	.	TRBJ1-4	CASSQDFIARGGEKLFF	TGCGCCAGCAGCCAAGATTTTATAGCCAGAGGAGGGGAAAAACTGTTTTTT
TRBV20-1	.	.	TRBJ1-6	CSARQYNSPLHF	TGCAGTGCGAGGCAGTATAATTCACCCCTCCACTTT
TRBV12-3/TRBV12-4	TRBD1	many	TRBJ2-4	CASSQIIRGQGAQNIQYF	TGTGCCAGCAGCCAAATCATCCGAGGACAGGGGGCCCAAAACATTCAGTACTTC
TRBV20-1	TRBD2	many	TRBJ2-7	CSARLWRLAGGSSYEQYF	TGCAGTGCTAGACTTTGGAGACTAGCGGGAGGATCCTCCTACGAGCAGTACTTC
TRBV4-1	TRBD1	.	TRBJ2-3	CASSQGQGGPDTQYF	TGCGCCAGCAGCCAAGGACAGGGGGGCCCAGATACGCAGTATTTT
TRBV7-2	TRBD2	many	TRBJ2-7	CASSWTSGRVSEQYF	TGTGCCAGCAGCTGGACTAGCGGGAGGGTGAGTGAGCAGTACTTC
TRBV7-2	TRBD1	few	TRBJ2-2	CASSARGRGTGELFF	TGTGCCAGCAGCGCCAGGGGGCGAGGCACCGGGGAGCTGTTTTTT
TRBV10-2	.	.	TRBJ2-7	CASSGWPYEQYF	TGCGCCAGCAGTGGATGGCCCTACGAGCAGTACTTC
TRBV20-1	.	few	TRBJ2-1	CSARDPGGGSYNEQFF	TGCAGTGCTAGAGACCCAGGGGGGGGGTCCTACAATGAGCAGTTCTTC
TRBV4-3	.	few	TRBJ2-2	CASSPGWTGELFF	TGCGCCAGCAGCCCTGGGTGGACCGGGGAGCTGTTTTTT
TRBV4-2	TRBD2	many	TRBJ2-3	CASSQERGPGLAGRRDTQYF	TGTGCCAGCAGCCAAGAGAGGGGACCGGGACTAGCCGGTCGGAGAGATACGCAGTATTTT
TRBV2	TRBD1	.	TRBJ2-7	CASLHRTGPNEQYF	TGTGCCAGCTTACATCGGACAGGGCCGAACGAGCAGTACTTC
TRBV7-9	.	few	TRBJ2-3	CASSFGTLGDTQYF	TGTGCCAGCAGCTTTGGCACGTTGGGAGATACGCAGTATTTT
TRBV12-3/TRBV12-4	TRBD1	.	TRBJ2-7	CASSTNRQGRYEQYF	TGTGCCAGCAGCACTAATCGACAGGGCCGCTACGAGCAGTACTTC
TRBV7-7	TRBD2	.	TRBJ2-5	CASSLLRGGGETQYF	TGTGCTAGCAGCTTATTGCGGGGGGGAGGAGAGACCCAGTACTTC
TRBV12-3/TRBV12-4	.	many	TRBJ2-7	CASSRTESPYEQYF	TGTGCCAGCAGCCGGACAGAGAGCCCCTACGAGCAGTACTTC
TRBV20-1	.	.	TRBJ1-5	CSARKKGLGNQPQHF	TGCAGTGCTAGAAAAAAGGGTTTGGGCAATCAGCCCCAGCATTTT
TRBV20-1	TRBD1	.	TRBJ2-7	CSANTGQTYEQYF	TGCAGTGCAAACACGGGACAGACCTACGAGCAGTACTTC
TRBV6-2/TRBV6-3	.	many	TRBJ1-1	CASSYPWGDTEAFF	TGTGCCAGCAGTTACCCGTGGGGGGACACTGAAGCTTTCTTT
TRBV7-2	.	many	TRBJ2-2	CASSPQSTNTGELFF	TGTGCCAGCAGCCCACAGAGTACGAACACCGGGGAGCTGTTTTTT
TRBV6-2/TRBV6-3	.	.	TRBJ2-2	CASGGPNTGELFF	TGTGCCAGCGGGGGGCCGAACACCGGGGAGCTGTTTTTT
TRBV28	.	many	TRBJ1-2	CASRSTGTGRNYGYTF	TGTGCCAGCAGGTCTACCGGCACAGGACGGAACTATGGCTACACCTTC
TRBV12-3/TRBV12-4	.	many	TRBJ1-1	CASSLTGLTEAFF	TGTGCCAGCAGTTTAACAGGGCTGACTGAAGCTTTCTTT
TRBV5-6	.	many	TRBJ2-3	CASSYAGADTQYF	TGTGCCAGCAGCTACGCAGGGGCAGATACGCAGTATTTT
TRBV4-1	.	.	TRBJ1-5	CASSQVGTHNQPQHF	TGCGCCAGCAGCCAAGTCGGCACACACAATCAGCCCCAGCATTTT
TRBV27	.	many	TRBJ2-2	CATLNTGELFF	TGTGCCACCTTGAACACCGGGGAGCTGTTTTTT
TRBV20-1	.	.	TRBJ2-1	CSASWGYEQFF	TGCAGTGCTAGCTGGGGGTATGAGCAGTTCTTC
TRBV5-6	.	many	TRBJ2-4	CASSLVGNKNIQYF	TGTGCCAGCAGCTTGGTTGGGAACAAAAACATTCAGTACTTC
TRBV7-9	TRBD1	many	TRBJ2-7	CASSPSVGRGNSYEQYF	TGTGCCAGCAGCCCAAGCGTCGGCAGGGGGAACTCCTACGAGCAGTACTTC
TRBV4-2	.	.	TRBJ2-7	CASSQERRTPPYEQYF	TGTGCCAGCAGCCAAGAAAGGCGCACTCCCCCCTACGAGCAGTACTTC
TRBV12-3/TRBV12-4	TRBD1	few	TRBJ1-5	CASSRRQGLLGDPQHF	TGTGCCAGCAGCCGTAGACAGGGGCTGTTGGGGGATCCCCAGCATTTT
TRBV29-1	.	few	TRBJ1-2	CSVESGAGFYGYTF	TGCAGCGTTGAATCAGGGGCGGGCTTCTATGGCTACACCTTC
TRBV20-1	TRBD2	few	TRBJ2-1	CSANAGTSGYTSLYYNEQFF	TGCAGTGCCAATGCCGGGACTAGCGGATACACCTCCTTGTACTACAATGAGCAGTTCTTC
TRBV25-1	.	.	TRBJ1-1	CASKSNQGGTEAFF	TGTGCCAGCAAGTCTAACCAGGGCGGCACTGAAGCTTTCTTT
TRBV3-1	.	.	TRBJ2-5	CASSRVQPPETQYF	TGTGCCAGCAGCCGAGTCCAGCCCCCGGAGACCCAGTACTTC
TRBV29-1	TRBD2	.	TRBJ2-1	CSSGLAGGRGEQFF	TGCAGCTCTGGACTAGCGGGGGGGAGAGGTGAGCAGTTCTTC
TRBV5-1	.	many	TRBJ2-5	CASSTGHGETQYF	TGCGCCAGCAGCACGGGACACGGCGAGACCCAGTACTTC
TRBV7-9	TRBD2	few	TRBJ2-4	CASSLAGGSKNIQYF	TGTGCCAGCAGCTTAGCGGGGGGGAGCAAAAACATTCAGTACTTC
TRBV20-1	TRBD1	few	TRBJ2-7	CSARPRQGMTYEQYF	TGCAGTGCTCGACCACGACAGGGGATGACCTACGAGCAGTACTTC
TRBV7-2	.	many	TRBJ1-4	CASSLHRGDTLFF	TGTGCCAGCAGCCTACACAGAGGGGACACACTGTTTTTT
TRBV7-2	TRBD1	many	TRBJ2-5	CASSPGQRKETQYF	TGTGCCAGCAGCCCGGGACAGAGGAAAGAGACCCAGTACTTC
TRBV4-3	.	many	TRBJ1-1	CASSQDLARQPLMNTEAFF	TGCGCCAGCAGCCAAGACTTAGCAAGACAACCCCTCATGAACACTGAAGCTTTCTTT
TRBV18	TRBD1	medium-sized	TRBJ2-6	CASSNDRAGANVLTF	TGTGCCAGCTCAAACGACAGGGCTGGGGCCAACGTCCTGACTTTC
TRBV7-2	TRBD2	many	TRBJ2-7	CASSLVSSGSHEQYF	TGTGCCAGCAGCTTAGTATCTAGCGGGAGCCACGAGCAGTACTTC
TRBV4-2	TRBD2	.	TRBJ2-5	CASSQGRVVGGGRGETQYF	TGTGCCAGCAGCCAAGGGCGAGTGGTCGGGGGGGGTAGGGGGGAGACCCAGTACTTC
TRBV29-1	TRBD1	many	TRBJ2-7	CSVEDRGLGTGKYEQYF	TGCAGCGTTGAAGATAGGGGGCTCGGGACAGGGAAGTACGAGCAGTACTTC
TRBV20-1	TRBD1	few	TRBJ1-2	CSALQGARYGYTF	TGCAGTGCGCTACAGGGGGCGCGGTATGGCTACACCTTC
TRBV20-1	.	many	TRBJ1-6	CSASGVANSPLHF	TGCAGTGCTAGTGGGGTAGCGAATTCACCCCTCCACTTT
TRBV7-8	.	.	TRBJ2-1	CASSPHGGAGNEQFF	TGTGCCAGCAGCCCCCACGGGGGCGCAGGGAATGAGCAGTTCTTC
TRBV11-2	TRBD1	few	TRBJ2-2	CASSLRQGRSGELFF	TGTGCCAGCAGCCTACGACAGGGGAGGAGCGGGGAGCTGTTTTTT
TRBV28	TRBD1	many	TRBJ2-2	CASSRGLANTGELFF	TGTGCCAGCAGCAGGGGGCTCGCGAACACCGGGGAGCTGTTTTTT
TRBV29-1	TRBD2	few	TRBJ2-1	CSVASGSYNEQFF	TGCAGCGTTGCTAGCGGCTCCTACAATGAGCAGTTCTTC